Following are 19 T cell receptor beta chains from one sample sequenced in a study of metastatic and nonmetastatic thyroid tumors. TCRdb re-called the PCR reads through MiXCR. The sample holds fewer than 15,000 clones; approximately 33% are singletons and the top ten take 15% to 18%. Until they underwent thyroid surgery, no patient had received any treatment. Material: tumor tissue. The receptors here all came from a male donor with papillary thyroid cancer or a benign thyroid nodule (not recorded which). Some clones in this sample may be carry-over from other donors' samples.

The chain combines TRBV11-2 with TRBJ2-1, with D tentatively TRBD1 (6 bases). Germline-derived CDR1 and CDR2 are SGHAT and FQNNGV. Between the trimmed V and J ends, which lost 10 bases and 0 bases, there was a span of 16 bases. This CDR3 is built from 15 residues. In nucleotides, the CDR3 is TGTGCCAACAGGCATGGGGGCCCCTCCTACAATGAGCAGTTCTTC. This gives the protein CANRHGGPSYNEQFF.

This clone was recorded a few times. The same CDR3 can be traced to other DNA sequences in this sample. The J gene is TRBJ1-6, the V gene TRBV6-1; D is undetermined. V lost 6 bases and J lost 2, with 8 bases in between. Germline V gene sequence: CDR1 MNHNS, CDR2 SASEGT. The CDR3 loop spans 14 amino acids. This chain's CDR3 is CASSAGPYNSPLHF. CDR3 in DNA: TGTGCCAGCAGCGCGGGCCCCTATAATTCACCCCTCCACTTT.

The table lists this clone with many counts. The CDR3 DNA reads as TGTGCCAGCAGCCAAACCACAGATACGCAGTATTTT. It codes for CASSQTTDTQYF. The chain joins TRBV3-1 to TRBJ2-3; D gene ambiguous. The CDR3 totals 12 residues. The germline V gene encodes CDR1 LGHDT and CDR2 YNNKEL (reference sequence). V lost 2 bases and J 2 bases, leaving 2 bases between the germline ends.

With regard to this clone: Other DNA sequences in this specimen translate into the identical CDR3. The V call is TRBV12-3 or TRBV12-4, the J call TRBJ2-2; D might be TRBD1 (6 bases). The length of the CDR3 is 13 residues. The CDR3 reads CAGSGQGTGELFF. The CDR3, as DNA: TGTGCAGGATCGGGACAAGGAACCGGGGAGCTGTTTTTT.

This clone is categorized as medium-sized (0.01 to 0.1%). This chain links TRBV15 with TRBJ1-4; D call uncertain. The V and J ends lost 3 bases and 8 bases respectively, with 7 bases between them. Looked up from germline, CDR1 is LNHNV and CDR2 is YYDKDF (reference sequence). This CDR3 contains 12 residues. CDR3 protein: CATSRYQEKLFF. In nucleotides, the CDR3 is TGTGCCACCAGCAGGTATCAGGAAAAACTGTTTTTT.

By sample fraction, this clone is medium-sized (0.01 to 0.1%). This sequence joins TRBV12-3 or TRBV12-4 and TRBJ2-3, with D uncertain. Trimming left V 6 bases short and J 5 bases short, with 9 bases between. The CDR3 sequence is 12 residues long. The CDR3 reads CASSPRIDTQYF. The CDR3 DNA is TGTGCCAGCAGCCCCAGAATAGATACGCAGTATTTT.

In regard to this clone: Possible read error: a much larger clone is one base away. The same CDR3 arises from other DNA sequences in this sample as well. CDR3 in amino acids: CASSARQRPDTQYF. The DNA for the CDR3 is TGTGCCAGCAGCGCTCGTCAGAGGCCAGATACGCAGTATTTT. The chain uses TRBV9 and TRBJ2-3, with D unclear. This CDR3 contains 14 residues. Per the germline V gene, CDR1 is SGDLS and CDR2 is YYNGEE. The V and J ends lost 3 bases and 4 bases respectively, with 12 bases between them.

This clone was detected a few times. The V and J genes are TRBV15 and TRBJ2-3, with no clear D. V lost 5 bases and J 3 bases, leaving 6 bases between the germline ends. CDR3 length equals 12 residues. The germline V gene has CDR1 LNHNV and CDR2 YYDKDF (reference sequence). CDR3 in DNA: TGTGCCACCAGCGGGAATACAGATACGCAGTATTTT. Translated, it gives CATSGNTDTQYF. Full variable domain (remainder filled in from reference TRBV15 and TRBJ2-3): DAMVIQNPRYQVTQFGKPVTLSCSQTLNHNVMYWYQQKSSQAPKLLFHYYDKDFNNEADTPDNFQSRRPNTSFCFLDIRSPGLGDTAMYLCATSGNTDTQYFGPGTRLTVL.

Worth noting for this clone: The germline gene is not matched at one end of the junction; a read error may be the cause. V gene TRBV20-1 combines with J gene TRBJ1-5, with D possibly TRBD1 on 6 matching bases. Germline V lookup: CDR1 DFQATT, CDR2 SNEGSKA (reference sequence). This CDR3 has 14 residues. This CDR3 reads CTAPSQAKGQPQHF. CDR3 in DNA: TGCACTGCCCCAAGTCAGGCGAAAGGACAGCCGCAGCATTTT.

The chain has TRBV6-1 and TRBJ2-7; D perhaps matches TRBD1 (5 bases). The CDR3 runs 13 residues. The germline V and J ends were trimmed by 4 bases and 5 bases, with 12 bases remaining between them. Germline V gene data show CDR1 as MNHNS and CDR2 as SASEGT. The CDR3 region is CASSVYRWDEQYF. The CDR3 DNA sequence: TGTGCCAGCAGTGTTTACAGGTGGGACGAGCAGTACTTC.

In this sample, this clone turned up a few times. The chain combines TRBV27 with TRBJ2-7; D is possibly TRBD1 or TRBD2 (5 bases each). Germline V gene lookup returns CDR1 MNHEY and CDR2 SMNVEV (reference sequence). The CDR3 runs to 15 residues. Trimming pared 5 bases from V and 2 bases from J, leaving 16 bases between. CDR3 sequence (DNA): TGTGCCAGCAGTCCCCTTGGGACCGTCCCCTACGAGCAGTACTTC. The encoded protein is CASSPLGTVPYEQYF.

By sample fraction, this clone is medium-sized. The rearrangement uses TRBV5-6 and TRBJ2-4, with 10 bases identical to TRBD1. Losses at the gene ends were 4 bases for V and 5 bases for J; bases not matched to a gene: 9. Germline V gives CDR1 SGHDT, CDR2 YYEEEE. The CDR3 spans 16 residues. CDR3 protein: CASSALTGTGENIQYF. For the CDR3, the DNA is TGTGCCAGCAGCGCACTAACCGGGACAGGGGAAAACATTCAGTACTTC.

The rearrangement joins TRBV11-2 to TRBJ2-1; 7 positions match TRBD1. Germline trimming cut 6 bases from V and 11 bases from J; bases unmatched to any gene: 16. Germline V gene data show CDR1 as SGHAT and CDR2 as FQNNGV. The CDR3 contains 15 residues. This chain's CDR3 is CASRQDRVPFRKQFF. Written as DNA, the CDR3 is TGTGCCAGCAGGCAAGACAGGGTCCCTTTTCGGAAGCAGTTCTTC.

CDR3 sequence: CASSPGTVYQPQHF. CDR3 sequence (DNA): TGTGCCAGCTCACCAGGCACAGTTTATCAGCCCCAGCATTTT. V and J are TRBV18 and TRBJ1-5; D gene ambiguous. Germline lookup yields CDR1 KGHSH and CDR2 LQKENI. This CDR3 has 14 amino acids. With 2 bases removed from V and 5 bases from J, the gap between germline ends came to 10 bases.

The rearrangement joins TRBV6-2 or TRBV6-3 to TRBJ2-6; D call uncertain. In germline, CDR1 is MNHEY, CDR2 SVGEGT. The CDR3 runs to 15 residues. Between the trimmed V and J ends, which lost 5 bases and 0 bases, there was a span of 8 bases. CDR3 amino acids: CASSPHVSGANVLTF. The DNA of the CDR3 is TGTGCCAGCAGTCCTCACGTCTCTGGGGCCAACGTCCTGACTTTC.

This rearrangement joins TRBV11-2 to TRBJ2-3; TRBD2 agrees at 8 bases. The V and J ends lost 5 bases and 4 bases, in that order; junction bases with no gene match: 8. Per the germline V gene, CDR1 is SGHAT and CDR2 is FQNNGV. This CDR3 has 15 amino acids. The CDR3 DNA sequence: TGTGCCAGCAGCCCATTAGCGGGAAGCCCAGATACGCAGTATTTT. It encodes CASSPLAGSPDTQYF.

This clone was picked up many times. The chain employs TRBV9 and TRBJ2-5; TRBD2 aligns across 9 bases. Per the germline V gene, CDR1 is SGDLS and CDR2 is YYNGEE. The CDR3 is 16 amino acids. With 0 bases clipped from V and 1 base from J, the junction kept 4 bases outside the gene matches. The CDR3 protein is CASSVGNSGSQETQYF. The CDR3 DNA follows: TGTGCCAGCAGCGTAGGTAATAGCGGGAGCCAAGAGACCCAGTACTTC.

This clone was seen at least ten times. V is TRBV7-2 and J is TRBJ2-3; D unresolved. Germline lookup yields CDR1 SGHTA and CDR2 FQGNSA. The CDR3 sequence is 13 residues long. V was pared by 0 bases and J by 4 bases, with 5 bases between. The CDR3 coding sequence is TGTGCCAGCAGCTTAGCGATGGCAGATACGCAGTATTTT. It codes for CASSLAMADTQYF. The variable domain in full, completed from reference TRBV7-2 and TRBJ2-3, reads GAGVSQSPSNKVTEKGKDVELRCDPISGHTALYWYRQSLGQGLEFLIYFQGNSAPDKSGLPSDRFSAERTGGSVSTLTIQRTQQEDSAVYLCASSLAMADTQYFGPGTRLTVL.

The V call is TRBV9, the J call TRBJ2-1, with 8 positions matching TRBD2. Trimming cost V 0 bases and J 6 bases; bases outside gene matches: 5. In germline, CDR1 is SGDLS, CDR2 YYNGEE. The CDR3 has 15 amino acids. The CDR3 DNA sequence: TGTGCCAGCAGCGTAGTACCGAGCGGGAGCAATGAGCAGTTCTTC. Its translation: CASSVVPSGSNEQFF.